The TCR beta chain under discussion was sequenced for a study of T cell repertoires in cytomegalovirus infection (dated by TCRdb to about 2019). About the investigation overall: The peptide stimulations were aimed at well-studied HLA-B-restricted epitopes as well as recently identified HLA-C-restricted CMV epitopes, whose presentation resists viral immunomodulation. Donor HLA type was relevant to the analysis, as public TCR beta signatures indicated carriage of CMV infection together with the matching HLA type.

Sequencing relied on an Illumina HiSeq 1500. The public reads were reprocessed in TCRdb via fastp at Q25 and MiXCR, keeping in-frame beta chains. Identical CDR3 protein sequences are pooled into one entry, listed with their most common genes and DNA. The sample table contains some 480,000 distinct CDR3 sequences; only one count was recorded for 30% to 40% of them. Around a sixth of the sample is in the top ten clones. CDR1 SGHTA and CDR2 FQGNSA were looked up in the germline V gene. Trimmed from V: 4 bases; trimmed from J: 4 bases; junction bases lacking a gene match: 4. The CDR3 spans 14 residues, from the cysteine through the phenylalanine. Of the read, only the CDR3 DNA is kept; its 42 bases are in frame from base 1. This clonotype appeared many times. There is no known antigen for this receptor. The record has no base qualities; no much larger clone is one base away. The sample's treatment or condition label, in plain terms: in vitro stimulation with specific CMV peptide epitopes to enrich CMV-specific T cells.

Overall study results and their limits: In the ex vivo response, HLA-C-restricted CMV-specific TCR beta clonotypes were dominant, and in two of eight donors the single most frequent clonotype came from this HLA-C-restricted group. Carriers of CMV infection plus the relevant HLA type were discriminated by the cumulative frequency of public TCR beta family members in the study cohort and in an independent roughly 320-donor cohort.

The source was cultured PBMCs, collected from culture after CMV antigen stimulation. This sequence was found in a human donor in good health (CMV status not recorded). Some clones in this sample may be carry-over from other donors' samples. Here the chain combines TRBV7-2 and TRBJ2-5; the central 9 bases match TRBD2. The CDR3 region: CASSSQAGGETQYF. At the DNA level, the sequence is TGTGCCAGCAGCTCACAAGCGGGAGGAGAGACCCAGTACTTC. The entire variable domain, with the stretches around the CDR3 drawn from the reference TRBV7-2 and TRBJ2-5 proteins, is GAGVSQSPSNKVTEKGKDVELRCDPISGHTALYWYRQSLGQGLEFLIYFQGNSAPDKSGLPSDRFSAERTGGSVSTLTIQRTQQEDSAVYLCASSSQAGGETQYFGPGTRLLVL.